This T cell receptor (beta chain) stems from a study of glioma-infiltrating T cells after dendritic cell vaccination. Germline CDR1 is MRHNA and CDR2 is SNTAGT. This CDR3 is 17 amino acids long. The V end lost 2 bases, the J end lost 0 bases, and 14 bases lay between the germline ends. The method was immunoSEQ multiplex PCR; TCRdb's version includes in-frame clones alone and lacks a portion of them. The table records around 100,000 clones, roughly 76% of them present only once. Sequences were derived from blood, sampled before dendritic cell vaccination. The clonotype originates from a human donor with glioblastoma. V gene TRBV6-4 combines with J gene TRBJ1-5, with D possibly being TRBD1 (6 bases). The CDR3 protein is CASSDTRDTASNQPQHF. Here the CDR3 DNA reads TGTGCCAGCAGTGACACCCGGGACACCGCTAGCAATCAGCCCCAGCATTTT.